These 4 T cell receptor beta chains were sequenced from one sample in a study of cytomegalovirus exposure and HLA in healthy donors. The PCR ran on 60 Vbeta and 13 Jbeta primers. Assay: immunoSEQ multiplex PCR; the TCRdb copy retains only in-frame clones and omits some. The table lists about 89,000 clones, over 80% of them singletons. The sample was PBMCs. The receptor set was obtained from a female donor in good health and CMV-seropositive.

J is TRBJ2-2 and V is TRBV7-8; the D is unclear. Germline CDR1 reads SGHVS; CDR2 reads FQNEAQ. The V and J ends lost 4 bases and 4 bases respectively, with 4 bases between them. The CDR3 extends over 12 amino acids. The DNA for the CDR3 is TGTGCCAGCAGCTCCCGCACCGGGGAGCTGTTTTTT. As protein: CASSSRTGELFF.

CDR3 coding DNA: TGCGCCAGCAGCTCGGATCCGGACAGGGGGCAAGAGACCCAGTACTTC. It encodes CASSSDPDRGQETQYF. This chain uses TRBV5-1 with TRBJ2-5; 10 nucleotides align to TRBD1. CDR3 length equals 16 residues. Losses at the gene ends were 3 bases for V and 2 bases for J; bases not matched to a gene: 7. Germline V gives CDR1 SGHRS, CDR2 YFSETQ.

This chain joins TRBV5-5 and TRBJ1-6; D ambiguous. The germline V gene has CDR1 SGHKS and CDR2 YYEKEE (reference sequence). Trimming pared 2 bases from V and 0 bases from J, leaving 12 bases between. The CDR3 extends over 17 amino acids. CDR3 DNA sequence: TGTGCCAGCAGCTTATTGGCAGAAAGCTCCTATAATTCACCCCTCCACTTT. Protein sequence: CASSLLAESSYNSPLHF.

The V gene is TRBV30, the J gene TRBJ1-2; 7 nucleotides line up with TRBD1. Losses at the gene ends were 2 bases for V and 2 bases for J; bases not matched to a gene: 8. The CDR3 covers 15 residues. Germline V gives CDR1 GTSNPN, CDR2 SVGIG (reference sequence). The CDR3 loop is CAWSNDRVWNYGYTF. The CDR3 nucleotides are TGTGCCTGGAGTAACGACAGGGTCTGGAACTATGGCTACACCTTC.